The next 27 T cell receptor beta chains were all read from a single sample in a study of shared clonotypes between healthy human individuals. Sequencing was performed with immunoSEQ multiplex PCR; in TCRdb, only in-frame clones are kept and a portion is missing. The sample records roughly 1 million clones, about 76% being singletons. Specimen: memory CD4+ T cells sorted from blood. Noted subset: CD45RA-negative fraction. The origin of the receptors is a man between 18 and 29 years old in good health.

V usage is TRBV6-6 and J usage is TRBJ1-5, with TRBD1 matching over 7 bases. The V gene's germline CDR1 is MNHNY and CDR2 SVGAGI (reference sequence). V was pared by 6 bases and J by 2 bases, with 4 bases of the junction left unmatched. The CDR3 is made up of 14 amino acids. CDR3 protein: CASSYDRGNQPQHF. For the CDR3, the DNA is TGTGCCAGCAGCTACGACAGGGGCAATCAGCCCCAGCATTTT.

This rearrangement joins TRBV5-6 to TRBJ1-3, with 7 bases matching TRBD1. The CDR3 totals 16 residues. The germline gives CDR1 SGHDT, CDR2 YYEEEE. The V segment lost 4 bases and the J segment 6 bases; nucleotides outside the gene matches: 13. For the CDR3, the DNA is TGTGCCAGCAGCCCCCCCGGGGTGACAGGGTTAAACACCATATATTTT. Its protein is CASSPPGVTGLNTIYF.

This clone was found once. The chain recombines TRBV2 with TRBJ2-2; the match to TRBD1 covers 11 bases. The V gene end was trimmed by 5 bases and the J gene end by 7 bases; junction bases not matched to a gene: 9. The CDR3 sequence is 16 residues long. Per the germline V gene, CDR1 is SNHLY and CDR2 is FYNNEI. This chain's CDR3 is CASSLQGQGVHGELFF. CDR3 bases: TGTGCCAGCAGTCTCCAGGGACAGGGGGTCCACGGGGAGCTGTTTTTT.

The CDR3 loop reads CAWTGTVGYTF. The DNA for the CDR3 is TGTGCCTGGACGGGGACAGTTGGCTACACCTTC. The gene calls are TRBV30 and TRBJ1-2; 7 bases are shared with TRBD1. CDR3 length: 11 amino acids. V lost 4 bases and J lost 7; bases outside the gene matches: 3. Germline V lookup: CDR1 GTSNPN, CDR2 SVGIG (reference sequence).

This chain uses TRBV6-1 with TRBJ2-1; possible D gene TRBD1, 6 bases. CDR1 is MNHNS and CDR2 is SASEGT in the germline V gene. Deletions cut 10 bases from V and 0 bases from J, with 16 bases between. The CDR3 totals 15 residues. Written as DNA, the CDR3 is TGTGCCATACTAGGGTGGGGACACTCCTACAATGAGCAGTTCTTC. Translation gives CAILGWGHSYNEQFF.

This chain joins TRBV18 and TRBJ1-2, with 8 bases identical to TRBD1. The V gene's germline CDR1 is KGHSH and CDR2 LQKENI. Losses at the gene ends were 0 bases for V and 6 bases for J; bases not matched to a gene: 12. The CDR3 has 17 amino acids. The CDR3 region has the DNA TGTGCCAGCTCACCACCTAATAGAGACAGGGGACTGAATGGCTACACCTTC. Its translation is CASSPPNRDRGLNGYTF.

The chain links TRBV28 to TRBJ1-2; TRBD1 might be the D (5 bases). The V end lost 2 bases, the J end lost 4 bases, and 17 bases lay between the germline ends. The CDR3 length is 16 residues. CDR1 MDHEN and CDR2 SYDVKM come from the germline V gene. CDR3 sequence: CASSLSKGTGPYGYTF. The DNA for the CDR3 is TGTGCCAGCAGTTTAAGTAAGGGGACGGGACCCTATGGCTACACCTTC.

V is TRBV6-6 and J is TRBJ1-1, with D possibly matching TRBD1 (6 bases). The CDR3 sequence is 13 residues long. The V gene's germline CDR1 is MNHNY and CDR2 SVGAGI (reference sequence). V was pared by 0 bases and J by 6 bases, with 8 bases between. The CDR3 DNA sequence: TGTGCCAGCAGTTACTCAAGACAGGCTGAAGCTTTCTTT. Amino acids: CASSYSRQAEAFF.

This clone was detected only once. The identical CDR3 is also encoded by other nucleotide sequences in the sample. J is TRBJ2-7 and V is TRBV5-1; D is perhaps TRBD1 (6 bases). The CDR3 totals 13 residues. Germline V gives CDR1 SGHRS, CDR2 YFSETQ. Trimming pared 3 bases from V and 2 bases from J, leaving 9 bases between. CDR3 sequence: CASSSAGAYEQYF. CDR3 coding DNA: TGCGCCAGCAGCTCTGCAGGGGCCTACGAGCAGTACTTC.

This chain uses TRBV6-1 with TRBJ2-2; no reliable D call. With 3 bases removed from V and 8 bases from J, the gap between germline ends came to 10 bases. Germline V CDR1 and CDR2: MNHNS, SASEGT. CDR3 size: 13 residues. Written as DNA, the CDR3 is TGTGCCAGCAGTGATTTCCGAGGTGGGGAGCTGTTTTTT. This sequence encodes CASSDFRGGELFF.

About this clone itself: With a far larger clone one base away, a read error is the likely cause. At the DNA level, this CDR3 is encoded by other sequences in the same sample as well. The chain combines TRBV7-2 with TRBJ2-2; D is unclear. The germline V gene has CDR1 SGHTA and CDR2 FQGNSA. Trimming cost V 3 bases and J 3 bases, with 2 bases left between them. The CDR3 consists of 12 residues. CDR3 region: CASSLYTGELFF. The CDR3 bases are TGTGCCAGCAGCTTGTACACCGGGGAGCTGTTTTTT. The entire variable domain, with the rest obtained from reference TRBV7-2 and TRBJ2-2, is as follows: GAGVSQSPSNKVTEKGKDVELRCDPISGHTALYWYRQSLGQGLEFLIYFQGNSAPDKSGLPSDRFSAERTGGSVSTLTIQRTQQEDSAVYLCASSLYTGELFFGEGSRLTVL.

This clone turned up a few times. As DNA, the CDR3 is TGTGCCAGCAGCTCCCAGGGGGTTAAATATAGCGAGCAGTACTTC. Amino acid sequence: CASSSQGVKYSEQYF. V is TRBV7-8 and J is TRBJ2-7; TRBD1 agrees at 7 bases. CDR3 length: 15 residues. Trimming at V came to 4 bases and at J to 6 bases, leaving 12 bases not matched to a gene. Germline V gives CDR1 SGHVS, CDR2 FQNEAQ.

J is TRBJ1-2 and V is TRBV30; 7 bases are a match to TRBD1. Germline CDR1 reads GTSNPN; CDR2 reads SVGIG (reference sequence). Losses at the gene ends were 2 bases for V and 8 bases for J; bases not matched to a gene: 14. This CDR3 region has 15 residues. CDR3 protein: CAWSNRDRVIYGYTF. The CDR3 region has the DNA TGTGCCTGGAGTAATCGAGACAGGGTAATCTACGGCTACACCTTC. Combining the CDR3 with reference TRBV30 and TRBJ1-2 gives the whole variable domain SQTIHQWPATLVQPVGSPLSLECTVEGTSNPNLYWYRQAAGRGLQLLFYSVGIGQISSEVPQNLSASRPQDRQFILSSKKLLLSDSGFYLCAWSNRDRVIYGYTFGSGTRLTVV.

This rearrangement joins TRBV18 to TRBJ1-2; D unresolved. V lost 2 bases to trimming and J lost 8 bases, with 6 bases between them. The CDR3 runs to 11 residues. The germline V gene encodes CDR1 KGHSH and CDR2 LQKENI. CDR3 sequence reads: CASSPGSGYTF. The CDR3 DNA follows: TGTGCCAGCTCACCAGGGTCCGGCTACACCTTC.

This clone was seen only once. V and J are TRBV27 and TRBJ2-5; D possibly uses TRBD1 or TRBD2 (6 bases each). CDR3 size: 15 residues. Germline loops: CDR1 MNHEY, CDR2 SMNVEV (reference sequence). V was pared by 8 bases and J by 5 bases, with 21 bases between. CDR3 loop: CASRRVGGGRETQYF. The CDR3 nucleotides read TGTGCCAGCCGTCGGGTGGGGGGCGGCAGGGAGACCCAGTACTTC.

This sequence joins TRBV6-6 and TRBJ2-6; no definite D call. V lost 4 bases and J 0 bases, leaving 7 bases between the germline ends. Germline V gene sequence: CDR1 MNHNY, CDR2 SVGAGI (reference sequence). The CDR3 extends over 15 amino acids. The CDR3 is CASSSWNSGANVLTF. The CDR3 region has the DNA TGTGCCAGCAGTTCCTGGAACTCTGGGGCCAACGTCCTGACTTTC.

To note about this clone: The identical CDR3 is also encoded by other nucleotide sequences in the sample. The V call is TRBV11-2, the J call TRBJ2-1, with a tentative D call TRBD2 (6 bases). The CDR3 extends over 13 amino acids. The germline V and J ends were trimmed by 0 bases and 7 bases, with 7 bases remaining between them. From germline, CDR1 is SGHAT and CDR2 FQNNGV. The CDR3 sequence: CASSLDRGNEQFF. The CDR3 nucleotides are TGTGCCAGCAGCTTAGATCGGGGGAATGAGCAGTTCTTC. The whole variable domain, filled in from reference TRBV11-2 and TRBJ2-1, reads EAGVAQSPRYKIIEKRQSVAFWCNPISGHATLYWYQQILGQGPKLLIQFQNNGVVDDSQLPKDRFSAERLKGVDSTLKIQPAKLEDSAVYLCASSLDRGNEQFFGPGTRLTVL.

On this clone: A much larger clone lies one base from this, so it may be a read error. The chain combines TRBV4-1 with TRBJ2-7; no reliable D call. Per germline, CDR1 MGHRA and CDR2 YSYEKL. CDR3 length: 16 amino acids. CDR3 amino acids: CAGSQDTWAKGGEQYF. CDR3 coding DNA: TGCGCCGGCAGCCAAGATACTTGGGCTAAGGGTGGCGAGCAGTACTTC.

Note on this clone: Other DNA sequences in the sample encode the same CDR3. The chain recombines TRBV30 with TRBJ2-2; TRBD1 might be the D (5 bases). This CDR3 is 13 amino acids long. Germline V gene sequence: CDR1 GTSNPN, CDR2 SVGIG (reference sequence). V lost 2 bases and J 4 bases, leaving 8 bases between the germline ends. CDR3 protein: CAWSTQGTGELFF. The CDR3 DNA reads TGTGCCTGGAGTACTCAGGGCACCGGGGAGCTGTTTTTT. Based on the CDR3 plus reference TRBV30 and TRBJ2-2, the full variable domain is SQTIHQWPATLVQPVGSPLSLECTVEGTSNPNLYWYRQAAGRGLQLLFYSVGIGQISSEVPQNLSASRPQDRQFILSSKKLLLSDSGFYLCAWSTQGTGELFFGEGSRLTVL.

In this sample, this clone turned up a few times. The chain joins TRBV28 to TRBJ2-5; 9 bases are shared with TRBD2. CDR1 is MDHEN, CDR2 SYDVKM, per germline. The V segment lost 2 bases and the J segment 5 bases; nucleotides outside the gene matches: 9. CDR3 length: 16 residues. The CDR3 DNA sequence: TGTGCCAGCAGTTTAGGGGGCCAACTAGCGGGCGAGACCCAGTACTTC. Translating it yields CASSLGGQLAGETQYF. Full variable domain (missing parts from reference TRBV28 and TRBJ2-5): DVKVTQSSRYLVKRTGEKVFLECVQDMDHENMFWYRQDPGLGLRLIYFSYDVKMKEKGDIPEGYSVSREKKERFSLILESASTNQTSMYLCASSLGGQLAGETQYFGPGTRLLVL.

Remarks on this clone: The sample carries other DNA sequences with the same CDR3. The genes are TRBV28 and TRBJ2-7, with D tentatively TRBD1 (6 bases). The CDR3 covers 14 residues. Trimming shortened V by 2 bases and J by 0 bases, and 8 bases separated the two germline ends. Germline V gives CDR1 MDHEN, CDR2 SYDVKM. DNA of the CDR3: TGTGCCAGCAGTTTAGCAGGGGTCTCCTACGAGCAGTACTTC. This gives the protein CASSLAGVSYEQYF.

Concerning this clone: Within the sample, other DNA sequences also encode this same CDR3. The V and J genes are TRBV7-2 and TRBJ2-7; D perhaps matches TRBD2 (5 bases). Germline values: CDR1 SGHTA, CDR2 FQGNSA. This CDR3 has 13 amino acids. V was pared by 5 bases and J by 2 bases, with 10 bases between. DNA for the CDR3: TGTGCCAGCAGCCCGGGGTTAACCTACGAGCAGTACTTC. Residues: CASSPGLTYEQYF. The whole variable domain, filled in from reference TRBV7-2 and TRBJ2-7, reads GAGVSQSPSNKVTEKGKDVELRCDPISGHTALYWYRQSLGQGLEFLIYFQGNSAPDKSGLPSDRFSAERTGGSVSTLTIQRTQQEDSAVYLCASSPGLTYEQYFGPGTRLTVT.

The chain recombines TRBV6-5 with TRBJ2-7, with TRBD2 matching 8 bases. There are 15 residues in the CDR3. V shed 6 bases and J 3 bases; nucleotides not matched to a gene: 10. Germline lookup yields CDR1 MNHEY and CDR2 SVGAGI. CDR3 sequence (DNA): TGTGCCAGCAGCCCGGGGGTAGCGGGACTCTACGAGCAGTACTTC. Protein sequence: CASSPGVAGLYEQYF.

This chain's CDR3 is CASSFQGRGDTEAFF. CDR3 DNA sequence: TGCGCCAGCAGCTTTCAGGGGAGGGGAGACACTGAAGCTTTCTTT. The rearrangement links TRBV5-1 to TRBJ1-1; a possible D gene is TRBD1 (6 bases). Germline V gene data show CDR1 as SGHRS and CDR2 as YFSETQ. The V end lost 2 bases, the J end lost 3 bases, and 14 bases lay between the germline ends. The CDR3 spans 15 residues.

The table lists this clone with a few counts. At the DNA level, this CDR3 is encoded by other sequences in the same sample as well. This chain links TRBV6-5 with TRBJ1-1; D is unclear. The CDR3 covers 15 residues. With 0 bases removed from V and 1 base from J, the gap between germline ends came to 9 bases. Per germline, CDR1 MNHEY and CDR2 SVGAGI. CDR3 nucleotide sequence: TGTGCCAGCAGTTACTCGACGGTTGGGAACACTGAAGCTTTCTTT. It specifies CASSYSTVGNTEAFF.

V usage is TRBV30 and J usage is TRBJ1-6; maybe TRBD1 (5 bases). CDR3 length equals 15 residues. V was cut by 0 bases and J by 7 bases, with 13 bases left in between. From germline, CDR1 is GTSNPN and CDR2 SVGIG (reference sequence). The CDR3 protein is CAWSVQDVGNSPLHF. The CDR3 region has the DNA TGTGCCTGGAGTGTACAGGATGTGGGGAATTCACCCCTCCACTTT.

This clone was seen only a few times. The chain carries TRBV29-1 and TRBJ2-1; 12 nucleotides agree with TRBD2. The CDR3 is 16 amino acids. With V trimmed by 2 bases and J by 10 bases, 12 bases remained unmatched. Germline values: CDR1 SQVTM, CDR2 ANQGSEA. CDR3 DNA: TGCAGCGTTGAACTGGGGAGGACTAGCGGGGTACAAGAGCAGTTCTTC. Protein product: CSVELGRTSGVQEQFF.